The next 10 T cell receptor beta chains were all read from a single sample in a study of blood T cell repertoires in COVID-19. Repertoires were generated with immunoSEQ multiplex PCR, while TCRdb's copy carries only in-frame clones and drops some. The table has some 300,000 clones, around 90% seen once. The sequenced sample consisted of PBMCs or T cells enriched from blood (not recorded which). These TCRs come from a woman aged 40 to 50 who had recovered from COVID-19.

This clone was picked up a small number of times. The rearrangement links TRBV19 to TRBJ2-1; TRBD2 aligns across 8 bases. V shed 7 bases and J 10 bases; nucleotides not matched to a gene: 18. The CDR3 runs 16 residues. Germline V gives CDR1 LNHDA, CDR2 SQIVND (reference sequence). The CDR3 DNA sequence: TGTGCCAGTACCGACACCCGGGGGGGAGCCCCCGGGGAGCAGTTCTTC. Protein: CASTDTRGGAPGEQFF.

This chain links TRBV28 with TRBJ2-7; 8 bases align to TRBD1. Trimming took 2 bases from V and 8 from J; bases not matched to a gene: 5. Looked up from germline, CDR1 is MDHEN and CDR2 is SYDVKM. The CDR3 consists of 13 residues. Here the CDR3 reads CASSLLDRDQQYF. The CDR3 nucleotides are TGTGCCAGCAGTTTACTGGACAGGGACCAGCAGTACTTC.

The V gene is TRBV4-3, the J gene TRBJ2-7; a possible D gene is TRBD2 (6 bases). The CDR3 runs to 19 residues. V dropped 0 bases and J dropped 4 bases, with 25 bases sitting between them. Germline CDR1 and CDR2: LGHNA and YSLEER. CDR3 nucleotide sequence: TGCGCCAGCAGCCAAGATTATCGAGCGGGCCTCGCGGGGCGGTACGAGCAGTACTTC. Amino acids: CASSQDYRAGLAGRYEQYF.

This clone occurred once. This chain connects TRBV2 to TRBJ2-3, with 7 bases lining up with TRBD2. V gave up 6 bases and J gave up 2 bases; unmatched junction bases: 11. The CDR3 consists of 16 residues. Per germline, CDR1 SNHLY and CDR2 FYNNEI. The CDR3 region has the DNA TGTGCCAGCAGCGGGCGGGAGAGGGATCTCACAGATACGCAGTATTTT. This sequence encodes CASSGRERDLTDTQYF.

V and J are TRBV5-1 and TRBJ2-5; the D gene is possibly TRBD2 (6 bases). The CDR3 is made up of 14 amino acids. Trimming stripped 2 bases from V and 3 bases from J, with 11 bases between. The germline gives CDR1 SGHRS, CDR2 YFSETQ. Here the CDR3 reads CASSFGGREETQYF. The DNA of the CDR3 is TGCGCCAGCAGCTTCGGAGGGCGGGAAGAGACCCAGTACTTC. The whole variable domain, filled in from reference TRBV5-1 and TRBJ2-5, reads KAGVTQTPRYLIKTRGQQVTLSCSPISGHRSVSWYQQTPGQGLQFLFEYFSETQRNKGNFPGRFSGRQFSNSRSEMNVSTLELGDSALYLCASSFGGREETQYFGPGTRLLVL.

V is TRBV23-1 and J is TRBJ1-3, with a possible D match to TRBD1 (6 bases). TRBV23-1 is flagged as an ORF with uncertain function. V was trimmed by 2 bases and J by 0 bases, leaving 32 bases between them. This CDR3 spans 23 amino acids. The chain's CDR3 is CASSQIPGGASPPLLFSGNTIYF. CDR3 nucleotide sequence: TGCGCCAGCAGTCAAATCCCTGGGGGGGCCTCTCCCCCCCTCTTATTCTCTGGAAACACCATATATTTT.

The chain combines TRBV2 with TRBJ1-4; perhaps TRBD1 as D (5 bases). The V gene's germline CDR1 is SNHLY and CDR2 FYNNEI. CDR3 size: 12 residues. The germline V and J ends were trimmed by 5 bases and 10 bases, with 11 bases remaining between them. The CDR3 here is CASSLDISKLFF. The CDR3 DNA sequence: TGTGCCAGCAGTTTGGACATATCAAAACTGTTTTTT.

V is TRBV2 and J is TRBJ2-5, with TRBD1 identical over 7 bases. The CDR3 has 16 residues. Germline V lookup: CDR1 SNHLY, CDR2 FYNNEI. V lost 7 bases and J lost 4; bases outside the gene matches: 15. The DNA for the CDR3 is TGTGCCAGCAATCCTTGGGCAACAGGGGCTGCAGAGACCCAGTACTTC. Translated, it gives CASNPWATGAAETQYF.

A few counts support this clone. The chain recombines TRBV13 with TRBJ2-1, with 10 bases lining up with TRBD2. Germline CDR1 reads PRHDT; CDR2 reads FYEKMQ (reference sequence). J gave up 3 bases and V 4 bases, and 6 bases lay outside the gene matches. The CDR3 loop spans 16 amino acids. CDR3 DNA sequence: TGTGCCAGCAGCTCCCGACTAGCGGGCCGCTACAATGAGCAGTTCTTC. It translates to CASSSRLAGRYNEQFF.

The V and J genes are TRBV30 and TRBJ1-2, with D unresolved. Trimming pared 0 bases from V and 2 bases from J, leaving 7 bases between. The CDR3 consists of 13 residues. The V gene's germline CDR1 is GTSNPN and CDR2 SVGIG (reference sequence). CDR3 sequence: CAWSVLQNYGYTF. The CDR3 DNA reads as TGTGCCTGGAGTGTTCTACAGAACTATGGCTACACCTTC.